This T cell receptor beta chain was captured by sequencing in a study of T cell responses to AZD1222 COVID-19 vaccine (dated by TCRdb to about 2021). For the wider study: AZD1222 recipients whose second dose came at about 4 weeks and those whose second dose came at about 12 weeks were combined into one group, since spike-specific TCR depth and breadth did not differ between the two schedules. Trial participants were enrolled into age subgroups of 18-55, 56-69 and 70-plus years, which contained roughly 150, 30 and 60 TCR-sequenced participants, respectively. TCR sequencing covered roughly 230 trial participants: about 210 given two doses of AZD1222 and 26 given two doses of MenACWY control vaccine. On the study overall, not on this receptor specifically: In the small 56-69-year group, the increase in depth fell short of significance, most likely because of low power. Because no day 14 peak-response samples were available, repertoires were characterized only after the peak T cell response. Epitopes outside the regions mutated in the B.1.351 and B.1.1.7 variants were reportedly recognized by nearly half of the unique spike-specific TCRs. Participants were mostly white British, with more females than males. The authors suggested clonal diversity may have been underestimated. Conclusions about previously exposed vaccinees were limited because only a handful of AZD1222 recipients were SARS-CoV-2 seropositive at baseline. Spike-specific TCR breadth and depth rose significantly after two AZD1222 doses compared with day 0 and with MenACWY recipients. Vaccine-associated CD4 TCRs spanned the whole spike protein, with dominant responses in regions 160-218 and 743-854.

The time point label, read with the paper, signifies: baseline before first vaccination. Samples from vaccinated people were obtained from the UK trials COV001 and COV002, which included a single-blind randomized controlled phase 2/3 trial of AZD1222 (ChAdOx1 nCoV-19) in healthy adults. For TCRbeta chain sequencing, PBMC samples from trial participants were taken at day 0 and at day 28 after the second dose. V loses 2 bases, J loses 2 bases, and the germline ends lie 12 bases apart. CDR1 MNHEY and CDR2 SMNVEV are derived from the germline V gene (reference sequence). The cysteine opens and the phenylalanine closes a CDR3 of 15 amino acids. The only DNA kept is the CDR3, 45 bases in frame from the first base. The CDR3 regions of human TCRbeta chains were analyzed by immunosequencing. In the source study's methods: Repertoire TCRs were matched against a reference library of SARS-CoV-2-specific TCRs generated with the MIRA antigen-specificity platform. Breadth was defined as the fraction of unique TCRs that were SARS-CoV-2-associated. Depth was defined as the fraction of total T cells that were SARS-CoV-2-associated. Each spike-specific TCR was assigned to its reactive spike region and to a CD4 or CD8 class using the MIRA data. Log10-transformed breadth and depth values were compared by one-way ANOVA with Sidak's multiple comparisons tests. This immuneACCESS table, as held by TCRdb, lists in-frame sequences with V and J called but not all clones. Of the missing ones, under half trace to an unresolved V gene in checked studies; the others have no known cause. Clone size and V and J calls were adopted from that table, with D and trimming inferred from the DNA. Present in this sample are roughly 170,000 clones, around 92% of which were seen just once. The top ten hold about 0.9% of the sample.

As regards this clone: Its antigen has not been determined. Base qualities are not at hand, and no much larger clone is one base apart.

This TCR came from an adult in good health. Sequencing was performed on peripheral blood, taken on day 0 of AZD1222 vaccination. The chain couples TRBV27 to TRBJ1-2; the D gene is not confidently resolved. The sequenced DNA: TGTGCCAGCAGTTTAAGAGCCCAAAGGAACTATGGCTACACCTTC. It translates to CASSLRAQRNYGYTF.